The 2 T cell receptor beta chains given below trace back to one sample, sequenced in a study of low-dose radiotherapy and immunotherapy resistance in tumors. Sample time point: before trial treatment. Covering alpha and beta chains, TRAV- and TRBV-specific primers were used for the first-strand cDNA. A roughly 20-cycle PCR with a constant-region primer and V-primer adapter amplified TCRs. TCRdb reanalysed the reads using MiXCR and keeps one entry per CDR3 protein. Of 35,000 to 50,000 distinct CDR3 sequences listed, around 30% are singletons. The sample in question was PBMCs, obtained before treatment. The receptors stem from a male donor with gallbladder cancer.

The chain carries TRBV12-3 or TRBV12-4 and TRBJ2-2; perhaps D is TRBD1 or TRBD2 (5 bases each). The CDR3 extends over 14 amino acids. V was trimmed by 11 bases and J by 2 bases, leaving 15 bases between them. The CDR3 DNA reads TGTGCCGTTAAAGGGACGTCTAACACCGGGGAGCTGTTTTTT. This sequence encodes CAVKGTSNTGELFF.

This clonotype was seen repeatedly, ten times or more. In DNA, the CDR3 is TGTGCCAGCAGCCAGCGGACAGGGGGCGGCACTGAAGCTTTCTTT. Translating it yields CASSQRTGGGTEAFF. The chain carries TRBV3-1 and TRBJ1-1; 11 positions match TRBD1. There are 15 residues in the CDR3. Germline-derived CDR1 and CDR2 are LGHDT and YNNKEL (reference sequence). J lost 4 bases, V lost 3 bases, and 4 bases had no gene match.